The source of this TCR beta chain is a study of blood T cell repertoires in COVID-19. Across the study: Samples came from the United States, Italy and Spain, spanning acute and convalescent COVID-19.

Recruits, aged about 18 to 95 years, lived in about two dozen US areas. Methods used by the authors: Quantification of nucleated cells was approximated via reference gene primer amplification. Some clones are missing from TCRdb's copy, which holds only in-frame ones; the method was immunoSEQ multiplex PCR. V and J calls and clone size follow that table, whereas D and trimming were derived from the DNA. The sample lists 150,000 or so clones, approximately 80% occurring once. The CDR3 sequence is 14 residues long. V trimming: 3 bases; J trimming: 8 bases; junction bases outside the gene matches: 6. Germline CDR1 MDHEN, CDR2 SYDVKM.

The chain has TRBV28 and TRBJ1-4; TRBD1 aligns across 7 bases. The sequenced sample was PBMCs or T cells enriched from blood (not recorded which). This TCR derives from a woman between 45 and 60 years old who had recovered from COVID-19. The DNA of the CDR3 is TGTGCCAGCAGTTTCACGACAGGGACCGAAAAACTGTTTTTT. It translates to CASSFTTGTEKLFF.